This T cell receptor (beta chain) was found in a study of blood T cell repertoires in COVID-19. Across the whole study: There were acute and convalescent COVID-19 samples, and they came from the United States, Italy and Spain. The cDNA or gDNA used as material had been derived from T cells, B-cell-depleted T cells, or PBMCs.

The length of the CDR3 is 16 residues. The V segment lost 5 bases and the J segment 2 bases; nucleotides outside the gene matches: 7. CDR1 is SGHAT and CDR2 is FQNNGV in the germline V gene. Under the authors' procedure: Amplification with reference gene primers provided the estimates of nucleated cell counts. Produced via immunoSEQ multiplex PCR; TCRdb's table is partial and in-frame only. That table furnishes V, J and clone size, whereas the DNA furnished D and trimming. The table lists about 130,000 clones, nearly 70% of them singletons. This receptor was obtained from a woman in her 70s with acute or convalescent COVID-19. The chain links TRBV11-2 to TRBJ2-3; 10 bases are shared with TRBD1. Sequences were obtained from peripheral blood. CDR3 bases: TGTGCCAGCAGCCCACTGGGACAGGGGATCACAGATACGCAGTATTTT. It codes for CASSPLGQGITDTQYF.